What follows describes a single T cell receptor beta chain. The assay was immunoSEQ multiplex PCR, and TCRdb's table has in-frame clones only and misses some. The sample holds roughly 86,000 clones; 91% are singletons and the top ten take around 16%. These data originate in a study of control samples from healthy donors and cancer patients. V was clipped by 5 bases and J by 3 bases, with 20 bases between them. Per the germline V gene, CDR1 is LGHNT and CDR2 is FRNRAP. This CDR3 is built from 16 residues. The chain employs TRBV12-5 and TRBJ2-7; possibly TRBD1 for D (5 bases). The origin of this receptor is a young man in good health. Sequencing input: blood. The CDR3, as DNA: TGTGCTAGTGGTCCCCCCCGGGCAGGGTCAGGCTACGAGCAGTACTTC. Protein: CASGPPRAGSGYEQYF.